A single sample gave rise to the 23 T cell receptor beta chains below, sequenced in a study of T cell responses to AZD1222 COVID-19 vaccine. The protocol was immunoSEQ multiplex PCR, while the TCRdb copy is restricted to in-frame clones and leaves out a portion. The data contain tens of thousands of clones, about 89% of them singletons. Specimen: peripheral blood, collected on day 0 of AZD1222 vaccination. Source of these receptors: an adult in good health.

The CDR3 nucleotides read TGTGCCAGCAGTTCAAACTTTCGGGCAAACACCGGGGAGCTGTTTTTT. Its translation: CASSSNFRANTGELFF. The chain combines TRBV27 with TRBJ2-2; no definite D call. Germline V gene lookup returns CDR1 MNHEY and CDR2 SMNVEV (reference sequence). V was trimmed by 4 bases and J by 2 bases, leaving 14 bases between them. There are 16 residues in the CDR3.

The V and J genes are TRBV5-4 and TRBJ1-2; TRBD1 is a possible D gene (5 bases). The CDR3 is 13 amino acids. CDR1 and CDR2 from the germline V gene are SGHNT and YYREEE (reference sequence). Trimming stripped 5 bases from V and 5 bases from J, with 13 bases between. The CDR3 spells CASRGELEYGYTF. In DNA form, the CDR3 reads TGTGCCAGCAGGGGGGAGCTCGAATATGGCTACACCTTC.

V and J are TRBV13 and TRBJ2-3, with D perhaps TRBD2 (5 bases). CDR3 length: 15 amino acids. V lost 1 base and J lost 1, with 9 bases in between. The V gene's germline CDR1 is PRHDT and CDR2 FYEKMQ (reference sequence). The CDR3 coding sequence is TGTGCCAGCAGCTTAGTACTAGAGGGCACAGATACGCAGTATTTT. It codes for CASSLVLEGTDTQYF.

The CDR3 nucleotides read TGTGCCAGCAGTTTGTGGCCGAATACCTCTGGAAACACCATATATTTT. As protein: CASSLWPNTSGNTIYF. This chain uses TRBV6-2 or TRBV6-3 with TRBJ1-3; D unresolved. Trimming left V 4 bases short and J 0 bases short, with 13 bases between. The CDR3 runs to 16 residues. Germline CDR1 reads MNHEY; CDR2 reads SVGEGT.

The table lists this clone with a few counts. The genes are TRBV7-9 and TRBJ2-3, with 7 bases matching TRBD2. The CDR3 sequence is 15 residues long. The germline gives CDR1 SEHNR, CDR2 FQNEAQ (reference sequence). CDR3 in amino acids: CAGAFGLAVTDTQYF. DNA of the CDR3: TGTGCAGGGGCTTTCGGCCTAGCGGTCACAGATACGCAGTATTTT.

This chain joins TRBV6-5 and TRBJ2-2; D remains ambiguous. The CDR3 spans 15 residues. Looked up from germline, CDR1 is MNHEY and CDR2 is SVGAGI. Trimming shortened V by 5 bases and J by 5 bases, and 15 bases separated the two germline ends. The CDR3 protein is CASSRLQTVTGELFF. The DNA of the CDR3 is TGTGCCAGCAGTCGCCTCCAGACCGTTACCGGGGAGCTGTTTTTT.

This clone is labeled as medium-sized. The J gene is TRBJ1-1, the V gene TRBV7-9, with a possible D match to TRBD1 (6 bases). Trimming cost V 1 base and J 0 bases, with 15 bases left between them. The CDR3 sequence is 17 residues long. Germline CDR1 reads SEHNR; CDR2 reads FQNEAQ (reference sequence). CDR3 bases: TGTGCCAGCAGCTTAGGCCTAGCGGGGGCTCTGAACACTGAAGCTTTCTTT. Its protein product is CASSLGLAGALNTEAFF.

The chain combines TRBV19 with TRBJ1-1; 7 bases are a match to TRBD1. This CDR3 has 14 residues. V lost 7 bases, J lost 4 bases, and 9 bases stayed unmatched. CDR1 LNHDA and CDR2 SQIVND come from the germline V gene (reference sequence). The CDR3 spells CASITDRAGTEAFF. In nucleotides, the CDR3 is TGTGCCAGTATCACCGACAGGGCGGGCACTGAAGCTTTCTTT.

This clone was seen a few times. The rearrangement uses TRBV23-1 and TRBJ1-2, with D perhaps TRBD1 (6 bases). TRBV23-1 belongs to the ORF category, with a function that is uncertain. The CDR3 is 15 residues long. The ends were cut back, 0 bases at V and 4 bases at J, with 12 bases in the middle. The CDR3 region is CASSQSARGSYGYTF. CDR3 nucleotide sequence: TGCGCCAGCAGTCAATCTGCCAGGGGAAGCTATGGCTACACCTTC.

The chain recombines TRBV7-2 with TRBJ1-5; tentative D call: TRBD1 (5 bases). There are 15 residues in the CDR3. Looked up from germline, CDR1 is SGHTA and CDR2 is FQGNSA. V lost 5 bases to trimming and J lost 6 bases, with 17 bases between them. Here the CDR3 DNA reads TGTGCCAGCAGCCCGGTCCGGGACCGTGGTCAGCCCCAGCATTTT. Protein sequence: CASSPVRDRGQPQHF. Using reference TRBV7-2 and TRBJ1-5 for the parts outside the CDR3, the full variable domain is GAGVSQSPSNKVTEKGKDVELRCDPISGHTALYWYRQSLGQGLEFLIYFQGNSAPDKSGLPSDRFSAERTGGSVSTLTIQRTQQEDSAVYLCASSPVRDRGQPQHFGDGTRLSIL.

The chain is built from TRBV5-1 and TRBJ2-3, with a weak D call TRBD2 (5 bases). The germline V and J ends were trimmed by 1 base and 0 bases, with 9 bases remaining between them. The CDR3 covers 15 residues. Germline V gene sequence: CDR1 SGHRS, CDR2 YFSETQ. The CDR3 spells CASSLTGLSTDTQYF. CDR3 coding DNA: TGCGCCAGCAGCTTGACGGGGTTAAGCACAGATACGCAGTATTTT. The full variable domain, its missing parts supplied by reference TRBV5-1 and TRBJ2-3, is KAGVTQTPRYLIKTRGQQVTLSCSPISGHRSVSWYQQTPGQGLQFLFEYFSETQRNKGNFPGRFSGRQFSNSRSEMNVSTLELGDSALYLCASSLTGLSTDTQYFGPGTRLTVL.

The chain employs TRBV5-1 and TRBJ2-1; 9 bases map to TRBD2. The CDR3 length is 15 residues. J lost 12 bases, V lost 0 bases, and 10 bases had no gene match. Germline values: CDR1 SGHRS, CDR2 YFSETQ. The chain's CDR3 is CASSLDGTSTGSQFF. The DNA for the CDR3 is TGCGCCAGCAGCTTGGACGGGACTAGCACTGGGTCGCAGTTCTTC.

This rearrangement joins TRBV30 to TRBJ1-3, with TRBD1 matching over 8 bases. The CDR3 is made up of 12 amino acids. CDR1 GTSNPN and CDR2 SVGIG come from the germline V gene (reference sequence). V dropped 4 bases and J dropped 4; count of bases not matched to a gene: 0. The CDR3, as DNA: TGTGCCTGGACAGGGGGCGGAAACACCATATATTTT. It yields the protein CAWTGGGNTIYF.

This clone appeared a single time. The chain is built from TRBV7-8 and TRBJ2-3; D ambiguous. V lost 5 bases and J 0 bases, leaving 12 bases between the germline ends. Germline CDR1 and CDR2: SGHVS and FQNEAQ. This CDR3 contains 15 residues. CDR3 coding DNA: TGTGCCAGCAGCCCGTTCCCGGCCAGCACAGATACGCAGTATTTT. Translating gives CASSPFPASTDTQYF. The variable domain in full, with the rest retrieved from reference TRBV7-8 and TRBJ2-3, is GAGVSQSPRYKVAKRGQDVALRCDPISGHVSLFWYQQALGQGPEFLTYFQNEAQLDKSGLPSDRFFAERPEGSVSTLKIQRTQQEDSAVYLCASSPFPASTDTQYFGPGTRLTVL.

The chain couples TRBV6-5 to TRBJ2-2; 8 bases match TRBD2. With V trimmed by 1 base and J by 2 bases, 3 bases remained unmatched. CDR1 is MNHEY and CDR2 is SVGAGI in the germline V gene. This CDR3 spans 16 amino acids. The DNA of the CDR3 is TGTGCCAGCAGTTACTGGCTAGCGGGCAACACCGGGGAGCTGTTTTTT. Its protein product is CASSYWLAGNTGELFF.

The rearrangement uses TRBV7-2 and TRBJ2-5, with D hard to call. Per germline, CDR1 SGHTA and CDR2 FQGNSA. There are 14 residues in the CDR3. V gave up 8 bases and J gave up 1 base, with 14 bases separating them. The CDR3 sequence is CASQLGTAQETQYF. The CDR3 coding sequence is TGTGCCAGCCAGCTGGGAACAGCCCAAGAGACCCAGTACTTC.

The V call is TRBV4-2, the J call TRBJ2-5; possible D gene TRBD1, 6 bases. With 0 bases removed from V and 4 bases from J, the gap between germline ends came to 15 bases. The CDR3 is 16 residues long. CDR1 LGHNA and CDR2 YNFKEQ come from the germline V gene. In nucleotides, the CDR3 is TGTGCCAGCAGCCAAGATCTAGGACAGATACCAGAGACCCAGTACTTC. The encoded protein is CASSQDLGQIPETQYF.

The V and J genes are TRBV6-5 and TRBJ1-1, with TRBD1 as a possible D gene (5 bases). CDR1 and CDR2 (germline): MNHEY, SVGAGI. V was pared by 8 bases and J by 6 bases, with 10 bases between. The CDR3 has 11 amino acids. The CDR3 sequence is CASAGDSEAFF. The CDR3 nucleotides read TGTGCCAGCGCGGGGGACTCTGAAGCTTTCTTT.

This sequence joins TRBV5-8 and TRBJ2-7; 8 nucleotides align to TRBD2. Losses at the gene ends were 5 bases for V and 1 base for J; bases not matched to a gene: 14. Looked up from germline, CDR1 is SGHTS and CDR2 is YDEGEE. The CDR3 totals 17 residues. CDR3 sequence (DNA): TGTGCCAGCAGATTATTAACAAGCGGGAGTGATTCCTACGAGCAGTACTTC. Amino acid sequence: CASRLLTSGSDSYEQYF.

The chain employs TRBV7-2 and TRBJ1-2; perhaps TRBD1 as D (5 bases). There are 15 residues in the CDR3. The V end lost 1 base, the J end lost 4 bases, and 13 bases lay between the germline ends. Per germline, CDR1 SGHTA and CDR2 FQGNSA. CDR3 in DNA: TGTGCCAGCAGCTTAGAGCAGGGCAGCCCCTATGGCTACACCTTC. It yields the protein CASSLEQGSPYGYTF.

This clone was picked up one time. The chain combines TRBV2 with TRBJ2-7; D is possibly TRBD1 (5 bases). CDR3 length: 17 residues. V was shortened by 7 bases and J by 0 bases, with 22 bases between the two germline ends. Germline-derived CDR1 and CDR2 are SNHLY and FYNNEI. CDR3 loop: CASTPGPYRRYSYEQYF. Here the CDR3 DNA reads TGTGCCAGCACCCCGGGCCCCTACAGGCGATACTCCTACGAGCAGTACTTC.

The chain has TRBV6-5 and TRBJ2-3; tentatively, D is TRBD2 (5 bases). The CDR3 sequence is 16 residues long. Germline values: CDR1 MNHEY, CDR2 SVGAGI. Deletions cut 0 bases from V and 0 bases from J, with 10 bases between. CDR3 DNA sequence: TGTGCCAGCAGTTACTCGCGGGTCCCTAGCACAGATACGCAGTATTTT. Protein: CASSYSRVPSTDTQYF.

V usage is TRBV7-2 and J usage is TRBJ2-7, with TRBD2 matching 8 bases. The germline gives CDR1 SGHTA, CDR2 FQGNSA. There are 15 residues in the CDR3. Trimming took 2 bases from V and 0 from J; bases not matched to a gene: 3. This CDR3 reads CASSLQRGGSYEQYF. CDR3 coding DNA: TGTGCCAGCAGCTTACAACGGGGGGGCTCCTACGAGCAGTACTTC.